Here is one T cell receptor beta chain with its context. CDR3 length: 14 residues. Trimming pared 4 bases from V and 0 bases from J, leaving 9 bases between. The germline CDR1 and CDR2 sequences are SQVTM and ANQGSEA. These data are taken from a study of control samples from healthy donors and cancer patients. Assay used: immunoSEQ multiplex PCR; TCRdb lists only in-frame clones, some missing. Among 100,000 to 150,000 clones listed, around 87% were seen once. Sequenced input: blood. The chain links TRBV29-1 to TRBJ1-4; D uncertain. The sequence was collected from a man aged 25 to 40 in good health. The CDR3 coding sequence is TGCAGCGTTGTAATGGATGCAACTAATGAAAAACTGTTTTTT. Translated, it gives CSVVMDATNEKLFF.